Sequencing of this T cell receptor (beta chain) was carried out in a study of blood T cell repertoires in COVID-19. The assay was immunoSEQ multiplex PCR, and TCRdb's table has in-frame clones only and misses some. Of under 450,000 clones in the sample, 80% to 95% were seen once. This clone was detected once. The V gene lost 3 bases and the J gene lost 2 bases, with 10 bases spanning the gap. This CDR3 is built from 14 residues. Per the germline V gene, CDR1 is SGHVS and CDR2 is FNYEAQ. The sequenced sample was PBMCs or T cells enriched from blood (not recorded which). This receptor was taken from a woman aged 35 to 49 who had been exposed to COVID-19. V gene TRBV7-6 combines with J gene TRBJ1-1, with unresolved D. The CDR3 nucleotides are TGTGCCAGCAGCTTGCGGGAAGGAAACACTGAAGCTTTCTTT. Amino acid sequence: CASSLREGNTEAFF. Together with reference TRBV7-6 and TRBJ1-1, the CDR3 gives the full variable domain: GAGVSQSPRYKVTKRGQDVALRCDPISGHVSLYWYRQALGQGPEFLTYFNYEAQQDKSGLPNDRFSAERPEGSISTLTIQRTEQRDSAMYRCASSLREGNTEAFFGQGTRLTVV.